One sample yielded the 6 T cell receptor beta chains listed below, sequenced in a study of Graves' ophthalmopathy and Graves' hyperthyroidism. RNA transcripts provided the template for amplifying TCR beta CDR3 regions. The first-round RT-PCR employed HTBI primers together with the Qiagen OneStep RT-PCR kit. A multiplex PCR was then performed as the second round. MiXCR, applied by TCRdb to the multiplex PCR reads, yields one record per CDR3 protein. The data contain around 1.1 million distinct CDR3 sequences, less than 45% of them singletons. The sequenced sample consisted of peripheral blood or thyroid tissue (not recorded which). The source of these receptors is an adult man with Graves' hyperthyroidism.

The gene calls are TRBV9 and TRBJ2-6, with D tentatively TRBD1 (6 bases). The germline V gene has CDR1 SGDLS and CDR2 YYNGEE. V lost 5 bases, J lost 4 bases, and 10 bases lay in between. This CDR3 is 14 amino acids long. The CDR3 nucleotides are TGTGCCAGCAGGGCCGGGACAGGGGCCAACGTCCTGACTTTC. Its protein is CASRAGTGANVLTF.

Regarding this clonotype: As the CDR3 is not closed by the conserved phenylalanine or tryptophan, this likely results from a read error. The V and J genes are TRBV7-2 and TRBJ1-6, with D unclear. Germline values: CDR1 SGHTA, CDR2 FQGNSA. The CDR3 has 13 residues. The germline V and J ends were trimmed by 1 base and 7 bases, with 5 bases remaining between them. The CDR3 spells CASSLGPNSPLHS. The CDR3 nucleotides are TGTGCCAGCAGCTTAGGCCCCAATTCACCCCTCCACTCT.

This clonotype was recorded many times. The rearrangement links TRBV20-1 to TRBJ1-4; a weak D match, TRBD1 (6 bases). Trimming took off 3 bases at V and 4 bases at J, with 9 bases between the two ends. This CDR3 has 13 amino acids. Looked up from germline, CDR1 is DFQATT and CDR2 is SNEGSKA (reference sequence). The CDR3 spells CSARRTVNEKLFF. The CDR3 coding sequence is TGCAGTGCTAGGAGGACAGTTAATGAAAAACTGTTTTTT.

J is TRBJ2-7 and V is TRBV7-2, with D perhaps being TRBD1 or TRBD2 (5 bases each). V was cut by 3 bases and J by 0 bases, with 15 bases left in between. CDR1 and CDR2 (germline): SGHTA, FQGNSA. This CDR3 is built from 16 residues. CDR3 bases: TGTGCCAGCAGCTTGAACCGGGGCAGCCTCTCCTACGAGCAGTACTTC. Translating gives CASSLNRGSLSYEQYF. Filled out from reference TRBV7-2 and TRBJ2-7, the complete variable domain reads GAGVSQSPSNKVTEKGKDVELRCDPISGHTALYWYRQSLGQGLEFLIYFQGNSAPDKSGLPSDRFSAERTGGSVSTLTIQRTQQEDSAVYLCASSLNRGSLSYEQYFGPGTRLTVT.

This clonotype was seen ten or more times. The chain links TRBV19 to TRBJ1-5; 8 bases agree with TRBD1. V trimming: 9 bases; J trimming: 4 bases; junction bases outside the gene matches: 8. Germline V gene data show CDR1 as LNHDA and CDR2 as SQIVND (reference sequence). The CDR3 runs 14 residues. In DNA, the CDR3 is TGTGCCAGCGCCAGACAGGGGCCAAATCAGCCCCAGCATTTT. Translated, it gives CASARQGPNQPQHF.

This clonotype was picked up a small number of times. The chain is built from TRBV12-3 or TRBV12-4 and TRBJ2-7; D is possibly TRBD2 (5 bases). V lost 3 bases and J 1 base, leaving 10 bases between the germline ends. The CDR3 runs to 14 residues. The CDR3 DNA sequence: TGTGCCAGCAGTTTGAGGGTCGCTTCCTACGAGCAGTACTTC. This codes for CASSLRVASYEQYF.